This T cell receptor beta chain derives from a study of cytomegalovirus exposure and HLA in healthy donors (dated by TCRdb to 2016 to 2017). About the investigation overall: An earlier analysis of 587 of the donors reported under 300 Gb of sequence data and 117 million unique TCR beta sequences obtained from about 179 million T cells. An early release that covered around 590 HLA-typed donors contained around 300 gigabases of sequencing data and approximately 85 million unique TCR sequences. Of the roughly 400 genotyped donors, more than 75% were placed in the genetic ancestry cluster associated with self-reported Caucasian donors. The aim of the study was to test whether cataloging public T cell receptors could identify signatures of past pathogen exposure. The T cell repertoires of around 730 subjects were profiled by immunosequencing and related to cytomegalovirus serostatus. Along with the approximately 700-subject first cohort, a separate validation cohort of 120 different subjects was used. To predict cytomegalovirus infection status, the study brought together high-throughput TCR immunosequencing, statistical association of individual TCRs with disease status, and machine learning. To study patterns of TCR occurrence, a later analysis re-analyzed previously published TCR beta repertoires from 666 donors and added high-resolution HLA genotyping. The later analysis used no new phenotypic data to find candidate immune exposures, relying instead on TCR beta sequences and their occurrence across donors. To decide whether each TCR beta V gene segment behaved as functional or pseudogenic, an earlier analysis of over 500 of the donors relied on high-throughput TCR beta sequencing. Donor age, sex, ethnicity and CMV serostatus were compiled together with the repertoire data. In a later genetic analysis, genome-wide SNP genotypes for about three fifths of the roughly 670 donors were used, and that subset was treated as a discovery cohort. All discovery cohort repertoires had been generated on a single sequencing platform. HLA typing covered class I and class II loci at four-digit resolution. Typing coverage differed by locus: A, B, C, DRB1 and DQB1 were typed in about 620-640 donors, DQA1 in about 560, DPA1 in 600 to 610, and DPB1 in roughly 470. Because of strong linkage in the cohort, roughly five DR-DQ haplotypes were treated as single units for association and clustering. Across around 400 genotyped donors of the cohort, an average of approximately 240,000 unique TCR beta nucleotide sequences per donor were sequenced, and 15% to 20% of those sequences were non-productive. Study-wide findings and limitations: When HLA alleles, especially DR and DQ, strongly co-occurred, attributing TCR associations to individual alleles was difficult. Because counts were too low, roughly 16 rarely observed V segments, including chromosome 9 orphons, were left out of the earlier analysis of roughly 600 of the donors. In a later genetic analysis, a missense DCLRE1C variant was associated with V-gene and J-gene trimming of TCR beta chains, and the association was replicated in an independent cohort. In an earlier analysis of some 540 of the donors, most TCR beta V segments appeared in productive rearrangements about 90% or about 30% of the time, broadly matching IMGT annotations. In vitro tests confirmed that a few of the cytomegalovirus-associated TCR beta chains recognize cytomegalovirus antigens. Linkage disequilibrium might explain the correlated functional status among segregating V segments, but an unknown experimental factor could not be excluded. Because HLA typing was missing for some donors at each locus, association tests included only the typed subset. In a later analysis, HLA-associated TCR beta chains were found to be more clonally expanded and to have lower generation probabilities than equally common non-associated chains. Some IMGT-functional V segments, including TRBV6-2 and TRBV6-3, could not be distinguished by the 87-base-pair reads and were therefore excluded. Sequencing depth was assumed to be roughly uniform across donors in the presence/absence analyses, though that assumption may not hold. A further reported finding was that TCR beta sequences accurately predicted the HLA-A and HLA-B alleles for most subjects in the first cohort. For the cohort, immune exposure information was limited to CMV serostatus. It was suggested by the authors that the approach could potentially be generalized to other disease states and immunological phenotypes. A total of 164 TCR beta chains were listed by the study as associated with cytomegalovirus. Most CMV-associated TCR beta chains appeared to be HLA-restricted in a later analysis, and the HLA associations seemed to be driven largely by CMV exposure. This cohort had only TCR beta chains sequenced, and the lack of alpha or paired-chain data limited which features could be detected. A group of highly shared sequence variants was considered likely to be a technical artifact of the sequencing pipeline. A later analysis reported that several top co-occurrence clusters appeared linked to parvovirus B19, influenza, CMV and Epstein-Barr virus. According to a later analysis, TCR association rates differed among HLA loci, with DRB1 alleles showing the most associated TCRs and HLA-C alleles showing the fewest. The classifier was reported to diagnose cytomegalovirus status with high specificity and sensitivity in both the original and validation cohorts. A later analysis associated about 17,000 TCR beta sequences with specific HLA alleles at a false discovery rate of 0.05. In a later genetic analysis, fewer N-insertions in productive TCRs were reported among donors in an Asian-associated ancestry cluster than the approximately 670-donor mean. Most TCR sequences were seen in very few donors, while some public TCRs were found in many individuals.

The library was generated by the immunoSEQ multiplex PCR assay. A mixture of 60 forward primers for TCR Vbeta segments and 13 reverse primers for TCR Jbeta segments was used in the multiplex PCR. The CDR3 region of rearranged TCR beta genes was amplified from genomic DNA by a multiplex PCR assay. The Illumina HiSeq System was used to sequence the amplified TCR beta libraries as 87-base-pair reads. Per the source publication's procedure: In a later analysis, tens of millions of unique TCR beta chains were counted across the 690 or so repertoires, and roughly 9.9 million of these chains were shared by at least two donors. Raw reads were error-corrected and collapsed into unique sequences by a nearest-neighbor algorithm in which closely related sequences were merged to remove PCR and sequencing errors. V, D and J gene segments were assigned by aligning CDR3 sequences to IMGT reference sequences. For a sequence to be retained, a match of at least six nucleotides was required to both a V gene segment and a J gene segment. Rearrangements were classified as productive when the CDR3 lacked stop codons and remained in frame with V and J, and all other rearrangements were classified as non-productive. Following IMGT convention, CDR3 was defined as the stretch from the second conserved V-encoded cysteine up to the conserved J-encoded phenylalanine. In an earlier analysis of 500 to 650 of the donors, sequences lacking an unambiguous match to a single V gene segment were excluded. An earlier analysis of 587 of the donors called V segments functional above 56.7% productive rearrangements and segregating when the between-donor standard deviation exceeded 5%. To diagnose cytomegalovirus status from the catalog of TCR beta chain sequences, a statistical classification framework was built. In a later analysis, TCR nucleotide sequences were compared against IMGT/GENE-DB human TR gene sequences so that V and J genes could be assigned. A later analysis assigned CDR3 sequences and most-parsimonious VDJ recombination scenarios with the TCRdist pipeline. In a later analysis, each TCR beta chain was defined by its CDR3 amino acid sequence together with its V-gene family, and reads without a unique V-gene family were excluded. A later analysis removed several hundred highly shared, low-generation-probability nucleotide sequences to deal with suspected cross-contamination and a sequencing artifact. For each public chain, a later analysis derived a clonal expansion index from normalized ranks of inferred template counts within each repertoire. In a later analysis, generation probabilities were computed with a VDJ recombination model fitted to out-of-frame rearrangements, and the resulting probabilities were checked against IGoR. Hypergeometric tests were used in a later analysis to score TCR-TCR, TCR-HLA and TCR-CMV co-occurrence, with a repertoire-size bias correction applied to the TCR pairs. To estimate false discovery rates, a later analysis permuted the HLA or CMV assignments 20 times. In a later analysis, co-occurring TCRs were grouped using DBSCAN, with TCRdist sequence similarity added in when clustering inside HLA-allele-positive subsets. For co-occurrence clustering, repertoires with fewer than 30,000 or more than 120,000 public chains were excluded, along with roughly five repertoires with anomalous nucleotide sharing. Sourced from immuneACCESS, this table was stored by TCRdb with only in-frame sequences that have V and J called. A share of the clones is absent; for the studies checked, an unresolved V gene accounts for under half, and the remainder has no known explanation. That table furnishes V, J and clone size, whereas the DNA furnished D and trimming. The sample includes under 250,000 clones, with 85% observed a single time. The top ten constitute approximately 2.4% of the sample.

Between the V and J ends, shortened by 3 bases and 7 bases respectively, the junction contains 12 bases. The CDR3 contains 14 residues, cysteine and phenylalanine counted. The kept DNA is CDR3 alone, 42 bases in frame from the first base. CDR1 SGHTA and CDR2 FQGNSA are derived from the germline V gene. In total, approximately 690 healthy bone marrow donors made up the cohort. At the time of sampling, every cohort member was nominally healthy, though immune exposures that went unrecorded were likely present. The donor was CMV seronegative and belonged to the group of approximately 320 seronegative cohort members. A peripheral blood sample was collected from each donor, and TCR beta sequencing was performed on peripheral blood mononuclear cells. The Qiagen DNeasy Blood Extraction Kit was used to extract genomic DNA from the blood cell samples. In the case of this clone: Its antigen is still unknown. Base qualities are not provided; no much larger clone lies one nucleotide away.

Sequencing used PBMCs. The V and J genes are TRBV7-2 and TRBJ2-2; possibly the D gene is TRBD1, per 5 matching bases. This sequence was found in a woman aged 45-65 years in good health and CMV-seronegative. The CDR3 region: CASSFFSGIGELFF. The DNA sequence is TGTGCCAGCAGCTTTTTCTCAGGGATCGGGGAGCTGTTTTTT.